Here is one T cell receptor beta chain with its context. This clonotype turned up a few times. No antigen is known for it. Within one base of it there is no much larger clone, and no base qualities were kept. Stable Graves' hyperthyroidism was defined as the absence of progression to ophthalmopathy over 18 months of follow-up. Hyperthyroidism patients were newly diagnosed, had a disease duration of under 2 months, and were aged 18 to 65 years. Exclusion was applied to patients with uncontrolled infections, other autoimmune diseases, pregnancy or lactation. Diagnoses were established on the basis of clinical symptoms, serum thyroxine and TRAb, thyroid ultrasound, and orbital computed tomography. PBMCs were isolated from 10 ml of fresh peripheral blood by Ficoll-Paque density gradient centrifugation. Total RNA was extracted using Trizol reagent, and RNA quality was assessed on an Agilent 2100 Bioanalyzer.

Amplification of TCR beta CDR3 regions was carried out from RNA transcripts. For the first round of RT-PCR on the TCR CDR3, the HTBI primer set was used together with the Qiagen OneStep RT-PCR kit. Libraries were constructed in a second round of multiplex PCR, after which size selection and purification were carried out. Paired-end sequencing of the libraries was performed with 100 bp reads on an Illumina HiSeq2000. In the original analysis: SOAPnuke was used to process the raw data, with reads discarded if the reads contained adapters or uncalled bases, had a mean Phred below 15, or lacked an exact constant-primer or identifier match. High-quality paired reads were merged with COPE v1.2.5, and unique nucleotide sequences were defined as clonotypes. Clonotypes were aligned to IMGT TRBV, TRBD and TRBJ reference segments using MiTCR v1.1. The analysis included only V-J combinations with a frequency above 0.0001, which together covered about 99% of the repertoires. A TCS score was defined as the ratio of F50 (clonal expansion) to E x V (chaos), with BLOSUM62-based TCRdist applied between CDR3 peptides within each V-J. Welch's t-statistics and random forest reduced 514 V-J features to about 13, which were used in a naive Bayes classifier (R e1071). The public reads were run again by TCRdb, first through fastp at Q25 and then through MiXCR, and only productive beta chains were kept. Each CDR3 protein gets just one entry, which takes the most common genes and DNA from the rows behind it. The V and J calls shown here were made by TCRdb, not taken from the authors' results. This sample holds more than 300,000 distinct CDR3 sequences; 14% were observed only once. Just under 25% of the sample lies in the top ten.

This sample was included in a study of T cells in Graves' hyperthyroidism and ophthalmopathy (dated by TCRdb to between 2018 and 2021). Study-wide context: Peripheral blood was sampled at the time of initial diagnosis, prior to any treatment. The paper describes TCR Vbeta CDR3 sequencing of 130 to 150 peripheral blood samples, made up of approximately 40 ophthalmopathy patients, roughly 80 hyperthyroidism patients and 17 progressor patients. Thyroid tissue and blood T-cell repertoires from six Graves' hyperthyroidism patients were also compared in the study. The 100 or so discovery patients were divided at random into training and test sets in a 7:3 ratio. Prospective prediction of ophthalmopathy was tested in an independent validation cohort of fewer than 20 hyperthyroidism patients and 15 to 17 patients who later progressed to ophthalmopathy. Once sampling was done, hyperthyroidism patients were given methimazole at a starting dose of 30 mg daily, whereas ophthalmopathy patients were given high-dose intravenous methylprednisolone. To identify distinguishing TCR V-J signatures, a discovery cohort of 100 patients was used, comprising roughly 45 with Graves' ophthalmopathy and around 60 with stable Graves' hyperthyroidism.

What the study reported, not specific to this receptor: Sample size was not statistically predetermined, and blinding of investigators to group allocation was not performed. In validation, progression to ophthalmopathy was predicted by the model with approximately 67% sensitivity and around 75% specificity, a median of roughly 6 months before onset. In cross-validation, a model built on a 13 V-J signature told ophthalmopathy apart from stable hyperthyroidism with about 90% sensitivity and about 81% specificity, and in testing the same model reached 80%/75%. Most expanded thyroid clonotypes (frequency above 0.001) were also detected in blood, suggesting blood repertoires may reflect thyroid immune responses.

The origin of this receptor is a woman between 25 and 40 years old with Graves' hyperthyroidism. The sequenced material came from blood.

The encoded CDR3 is CSARESRQGARRTEAFF. The nucleotide sequence reads TGCAGTGCTAGAGAAAGCAGACAGGGGGCGCGTCGCACTGAAGCTTTCTTT. This receptor chain uses TRBV20-1 and TRBJ1-1; 10 middle bases align to TRBD1. The CDR3 runs 17 amino acids, cysteine and phenylalanine included. Of all the DNA, just the CDR3 is kept, 51 bases in frame from base 1. V ends up 0 bases short and J 4 bases short, with an unmatched junction base count of 11. The CDR1 and CDR2 encoded by the germline V gene (reference sequence) are DFQATT and SNEGSKA.